These 5 T cell receptor beta chains originate from one sample sequenced in a study of blood T cells in healthy people across ages. PCR was performed a second time for about 7 to 11 cycles using a sample-barcoded 5' primer and a J-beta primer mix. MiXCR, run by TCRdb on the 5' RACE reads, gives a single entry per CDR3 protein. The sample includes 550,000 to 700,000 distinct CDR3 sequences, 25% to 30% seen only once; the top ten take around 18%. The sample taken for sequencing was blood. These receptors were taken from an older woman in good health.

This clonotype has ten or more counts. The chain combines TRBV4-3 with TRBJ1-3; D perhaps matches TRBD1 (5 bases). The length of the CDR3 is 18 residues. Trimming removed 1 base at V and 6 bases at J, with 22 bases between. Germline V gene sequence: CDR1 LGHNA, CDR2 YSLEER. As DNA, the CDR3 is TGCGCCAGCAGCCAAGCAAGCGGTAGTGCAGGGATAGCAAACACCATATATTTT. Translating gives CASSQASGSAGIANTIYF.

V is TRBV2 and J is TRBJ1-4, with D uncertain. The CDR3 consists of 16 residues. The V end was cut by 8 bases, the J end by 7 bases, with 23 bases between. From germline, CDR1 is SNHLY and CDR2 FYNNEI. The CDR3 nucleotides read TGTGCCAGCGAGATTTCCCGAACCCCCCTGGGTGAAAAACTGTTTTTT. Amino acid sequence: CASEISRTPLGEKLFF.

The chain recombines TRBV5-1 with TRBJ2-6, with D hard to call. This CDR3 comprises 14 residues. Germline loops: CDR1 SGHRS, CDR2 YFSETQ. Trimming shortened V by 2 bases and J by 2 bases, and 5 bases separated the two germline ends. The CDR3 sequence is CASSFGAGANVLTF. Written as DNA, the CDR3 is TGCGCCAGCAGCTTCGGTGCTGGGGCCAACGTCCTGACTTTC.

This clonotype has only a few counts. V and J are TRBV6-2 or TRBV6-3 and TRBJ2-1; no clear D. From germline, CDR1 is MNHEY and CDR2 SVGEGT. The CDR3 has 17 amino acids. The V end lost 0 bases, the J end lost 0 bases, and 12 bases lay between the germline ends. CDR3 coding DNA: TGTGCCAGCAGTTACTCCTCCCAGAGTAGCTCCTACAATGAGCAGTTCTTC. Amino acids: CASSYSSQSSSYNEQFF.

V gene TRBV20-1 combines with J gene TRBJ2-5; D perhaps matches TRBD1 (6 bases). V was trimmed by 1 base and J by 4 bases, leaving 19 bases between them. This CDR3 contains 16 residues. Germline V gene data show CDR1 as DFQATT and CDR2 as SNEGSKA (reference sequence). The CDR3 spells CSARAPTGPDPETQYF. The CDR3 region has the DNA TGCAGTGCTAGAGCCCCGACAGGCCCGGACCCAGAGACCCAGTACTTC.